The 26 T cell receptor beta chains in this list originate from one sample, sequenced in a study of blood T cell repertoires in COVID-19. The assay was immunoSEQ multiplex PCR, and TCRdb's table has in-frame clones only and misses some. The sample lists 200,000 to 300,000 clones, approximately 86% occurring once. Specimen: peripheral blood. Every receptor here comes from a woman aged 70-85 years with active or convalescent COVID-19.

The chain joins TRBV7-9 to TRBJ2-3; D is possibly TRBD1 (6 bases). The CDR3 runs 17 residues. Germline CDR1 is SEHNR and CDR2 is FQNEAQ (reference sequence). The V and J ends lost 5 bases and 5 bases respectively, with 23 bases between them. CDR3 DNA sequence: TGTGCCAGCAGCACCAGAAACAGGGTAACAGCGGAAGATACGCAGTATTTT. Translating it yields CASSTRNRVTAEDTQYF.

The chain recombines TRBV27 with TRBJ2-5; 11 nucleotides agree with TRBD1. The CDR3 length is 15 residues. J was trimmed by 7 bases and V by 1 base; bases with no gene match: 5. Germline V lookup: CDR1 MNHEY, CDR2 SMNVEV (reference sequence). This chain's CDR3 is CASSLYRTGGATQYF. The CDR3 nucleotides are TGTGCCAGCAGTTTATATCGGACAGGGGGCGCGACCCAGTACTTC.

This clone occurred once. The chain carries TRBV6-5 and TRBJ1-4, with 7 bases fitting TRBD1. The CDR3 runs 15 residues. Germline V gives CDR1 MNHEY, CDR2 SVGAGI. With V trimmed by 2 bases and J by 7 bases, 7 bases remained unmatched. CDR3 region: CASSYRPGGSEKLFF. CDR3 DNA: TGTGCCAGCAGTTACAGACCAGGGGGGAGTGAAAAACTGTTTTTT.

This chain connects TRBV6-5 to TRBJ1-4, with 7 bases identical to TRBD1. Germline CDR1 is MNHEY and CDR2 is SVGAGI. Losses at the gene ends were 10 bases for V and 7 bases for J; bases not matched to a gene: 9. The CDR3 loop spans 13 amino acids. The CDR3: CAIRGGLSEKLFF. Written as DNA, the CDR3 is TGTGCCATCAGAGGGGGCTTAAGTGAAAAACTGTTTTTT.

The V call is TRBV29-1, the J call TRBJ2-3; tentatively, D is TRBD1 (5 bases). This CDR3 comprises 13 residues. From germline, CDR1 is SQVTM and CDR2 ANQGSEA. Between the trimmed V and J ends, which lost 5 bases and 2 bases, there was a span of 11 bases. DNA of the CDR3: TGCAGCGTTTTGATTGGGGCCACAGATACGCAGTATTTT. Translating gives CSVLIGATDTQYF.

This sequence joins TRBV6-2 or TRBV6-3 and TRBJ1-6, with 7 bases matching TRBD1. This CDR3 comprises 19 residues. The V and J ends lost 6 bases and 8 bases, in that order; junction bases with no gene match: 22. Germline lookup yields CDR1 MNHEY and CDR2 SVGEGT. This chain's CDR3 is CASSKIRSQQDRRDSPLHF. In DNA form, the CDR3 reads TGTGCCAGCAGCAAAATTAGGTCTCAACAGGACAGGCGGGATTCACCCCTCCACTTT.

This CDR3 reads CATAGSGGSSYEQYF. The CDR3 region has the DNA TGTGCCACCGCCGGATCAGGGGGTAGCTCCTACGAGCAGTACTTC. The gene calls are TRBV24-1 and TRBJ2-7, with 7 nucleotides matching TRBD1. V lost 9 bases and J lost 0; bases outside the gene matches: 10. Germline V gene data show CDR1 as KGHDR and CDR2 as SFDVKD. The CDR3 extends over 15 amino acids.

This chain links TRBV7-9 with TRBJ1-1; maybe TRBD1 (6 bases). CDR1 SEHNR and CDR2 FQNEAQ come from the germline V gene (reference sequence). The CDR3 length is 12 residues. The V gene lost 0 bases and the J gene lost 7 bases, with 6 bases spanning the gap. The CDR3 DNA follows: TGTGCCAGCAGCTTAGCACAGGGTGAAGCTTTCTTT. It is translated as CASSLAQGEAFF.

This clone was counted between two and nine times. The chain employs TRBV11-2 and TRBJ1-2; 8 bases align to TRBD1. The CDR3 length is 16 residues. Germline values: CDR1 SGHAT, CDR2 FQNNGV. Unmatched junction bases numbered 9, after V lost 2 bases and J lost 4 bases. CDR3: CASSLTPLDRAYGYTF. For the CDR3, the DNA is TGTGCCAGCAGCTTAACCCCTTTGGACAGGGCCTATGGCTACACCTTC.

This clone was detected a few times. The V gene is TRBV9, the J gene TRBJ2-3; TRBD1 might be the D (7 bases). The CDR3 has 15 amino acids. From germline, CDR1 is SGDLS and CDR2 YYNGEE. The V end lost 2 bases, the J end lost 3 bases, and 13 bases lay between the germline ends. CDR3 sequence reads: CASSVAGGRTDTQYF. For the CDR3, the DNA is TGTGCCAGCAGCGTGGCAGGGGGGCGGACAGATACGCAGTATTTT.

The chain recombines TRBV27 with TRBJ2-7; TRBD2 aligns across 12 bases. The CDR3 runs 15 residues. J lost 6 bases, V lost 5 bases, and 8 bases had no gene match. CDR1 and CDR2 (germline): MNHEY, SMNVEV (reference sequence). CDR3 region: CASSPSGGAWGEQYF. CDR3 nucleotide sequence: TGTGCCAGCAGTCCTAGCGGGGGGGCCTGGGGCGAGCAGTACTTC.

The chain has TRBV3-1 (or the pseudogene TRBV3-2) and TRBJ2-1; 7 bases are shared with TRBD1. This CDR3 contains 14 residues. The germline V gene has CDR1 LGHDT and CDR2 YNNKEL (reference sequence). After removal of 1 base from V and 8 bases from J, the junction contained 5 bases not matched to a gene. This CDR3 is CASSQARGRYEQFF. CDR3 nucleotide sequence: TGTGCCAGCAGCCAAGCAAGGGGGCGATATGAGCAGTTCTTC.

The J gene is TRBJ1-5, the V gene TRBV24-1; 7 bases agree with TRBD1. The CDR3 has 14 amino acids. The germline V gene has CDR1 KGHDR and CDR2 SFDVKD. V gave up 9 bases and J gave up 6 bases; unmatched junction bases: 10. In DNA form, the CDR3 reads TGTGCCACCGGAGGACAGGAATTAAGTCAGCCCCAGCATTTT. Amino acids: CATGGQELSQPQHF.

The chain uses TRBV3-1 (or the pseudogene TRBV3-2) and TRBJ2-1, with TRBD2 matching 8 bases. V shed 3 bases and J 0 bases; nucleotides not matched to a gene: 10. The germline V gene encodes CDR1 LGHDT and CDR2 YNNKEL (reference sequence). The CDR3 runs to 18 residues. Here the CDR3 DNA reads TGTGCCAGCAGCCAGAATGGGAGGGGACTAGGCTCCTACAATGAGCAGTTCTTC. This gives the protein CASSQNGRGLGSYNEQFF.

This clone was seen just once. J is TRBJ2-1 and V is TRBV15; no firm D call. Germline-derived CDR1 and CDR2 are LNHNV and YYDKDF (reference sequence). Deletions cut 0 bases from V and 7 bases from J, with 13 bases between. The CDR3 runs 15 residues. The CDR3 reads CATSRDLLTWNEQFF. CDR3 nucleotides: TGTGCCACCAGCAGAGATCTCCTGACTTGGAATGAGCAGTTCTTC.

The rearrangement joins TRBV5-6 to TRBJ1-2, with a weak D call TRBD1 (6 bases). The germline gives CDR1 SGHDT, CDR2 YYEEEE. The CDR3 is 16 residues long. V was trimmed by 5 bases and J by 8 bases, leaving 25 bases between them. For the CDR3, the DNA is TGTGCCAGCAGGCCGCTAGAGACAGGAGATCCTCGGGGCTACACCTTC. It encodes CASRPLETGDPRGYTF.

The chain uses TRBV27 and TRBJ2-3; D gene ambiguous. Germline CDR1 and CDR2: MNHEY and SMNVEV (reference sequence). This CDR3 spans 13 amino acids. Trimming removed 5 bases at V and 6 bases at J, with 12 bases between. DNA of the CDR3: TGTGCCAGCAGTCCACGAAACTTGGATACGCAGTATTTT. This gives the protein CASSPRNLDTQYF.

This chain joins TRBV2 and TRBJ2-1; TRBD1 matches 10 bases. After removal of 7 bases from V and 7 bases from J, the junction contained 13 bases not matched to a gene. The CDR3 covers 16 residues. From germline, CDR1 is SNHLY and CDR2 FYNNEI. CDR3 in amino acids: CASILGTGAAINEQFF. CDR3 nucleotide sequence: TGTGCCAGCATCCTGGGGACAGGGGCCGCCATTAATGAGCAGTTCTTC.

The rearrangement uses TRBV10-1 and TRBJ1-5; possibly TRBD1 for D (5 bases). CDR3 size: 13 residues. V was cut by 7 bases and J by 5 bases, with 12 bases left in between. Looked up from germline, CDR1 is WNHNN and CDR2 is SYGVQD (reference sequence). CDR3 sequence reads: CASTVQGYQPQHF. CDR3 nucleotide sequence: TGCGCCAGCACCGTCCAGGGATATCAGCCCCAGCATTTT.

The J gene is TRBJ2-6, the V gene TRBV14; D is undetermined. Per germline, CDR1 SGHDN and CDR2 FVKESK. There are 16 residues in the CDR3. The V gene lost 0 bases and the J gene lost 0 bases, with 6 bases spanning the gap. The CDR3 coding sequence is TGTGCCAGCAGCCAAGATTCTTTCTCTGGGGCCAACGTCCTGACTTTC. It is translated as CASSQDSFSGANVLTF.

CDR3 sequence reads: CASSFPGQGEYEQYF. CDR3 sequence (DNA): TGTGCCAGCAGCTTTCCGGGACAGGGAGAGTACGAGCAGTACTTC. The chain joins TRBV5-6 to TRBJ2-7, with 9 bases lining up with TRBD1. CDR3 length equals 15 residues. Trimming removed 2 bases from V and 4 bases from J; junction bases left unmatched: 7. In germline, CDR1 is SGHDT, CDR2 YYEEEE.

The genes are TRBV25-1 and TRBJ1-2; D uncertain. Trimming stripped 4 bases from V and 4 bases from J, with 16 bases between. This CDR3 spans 15 amino acids. Looked up from germline, CDR1 is MGHDK and CDR2 is SYGVNS. The CDR3 is CASSVSGRGGYGYTF. The CDR3 DNA reads as TGTGCCAGCAGTGTGTCTGGTCGCGGCGGCTATGGCTACACCTTC.

This rearrangement joins TRBV5-4 to TRBJ1-2; weak D call: TRBD1 (5 bases). There are 13 residues in the CDR3. CDR1 is SGHNT and CDR2 is YYREEE in the germline V gene (reference sequence). The V end was cut by 4 bases, the J end by 8 bases, with 15 bases between. The CDR3 DNA reads as TGTGCCAGCAGCCTGACCGGGACTCCAGGCTACACCTTC. Its translation is CASSLTGTPGYTF.

The chain recombines TRBV6-2 or TRBV6-3 with TRBJ1-1; TRBD1 matches 7 bases. The CDR3 is 15 residues long. The V and J ends lost 5 bases and 4 bases, in that order; junction bases with no gene match: 10. The germline gives CDR1 MNHEY, CDR2 SVGEGT. The CDR3 here is CASSPFTGDGTEAFF. CDR3 DNA sequence: TGTGCCAGCAGTCCATTTACAGGGGATGGCACTGAAGCTTTCTTT.

The rearrangement links TRBV28 to TRBJ1-1, with TRBD1 identical over 12 bases. Unmatched junction bases numbered 7, after V lost 10 bases and J lost 4 bases. The CDR3 consists of 14 residues. Germline CDR1 reads MDHEN; CDR2 reads SYDVKM. The CDR3 loop is CATVGQGAPTEAFF. Written as DNA, the CDR3 is TGTGCCACCGTGGGACAGGGGGCCCCCACTGAAGCTTTCTTT.

The V gene is TRBV7-9, the J gene TRBJ2-7, with TRBD2 matching over 11 bases. V gave up 6 bases and J gave up 6 bases; unmatched junction bases: 10. The CDR3 loop spans 15 amino acids. From germline, CDR1 is SEHNR and CDR2 FQNEAQ (reference sequence). DNA for the CDR3: TGTGCCAGCAGACTCGGTAGCGGGGGGGCCTCCGAGCAGTACTTC. Its translation is CASRLGSGGASEQYF.